The clone carrying this T cell receptor beta chain was found a few times. Antigen unknown. The length of the CDR3 is 16 residues. CDR1 and CDR2 (germline): SGHKS, YYEKEE (reference sequence). J was trimmed by 3 bases and V by 2 bases; bases with no gene match: 4. The sample originates from a study of T cells in Graves' hyperthyroidism and ophthalmopathy. The source material, RNA transcripts, was used to amplify TCR beta CDR3 regions. An initial round of RT-PCR targeting the TCR CDR3 relied on the HTBI primer set. Each CDR3 protein gets one entry after TCRdb re-called the multiplex PCR reads with MiXCR. The table has 530,000 or so distinct CDR3 sequences, around 42% seen once. Study-level results: Most clonotypes expanded in the thyroid (above 0.001) were also present in blood.

The chain employs TRBV5-5 and TRBJ2-1, with 11 bases lining up with TRBD1. Sequencing input: peripheral blood or thyroid tissue (not recorded which). The receptor was isolated from a woman between 18 and 29 years old with Graves' hyperthyroidism. For the CDR3, the DNA is TGTGCCAGCAGCTTCGATGGGACAGGGGGCTACAATGAGCAGTTCTTC. Amino acids: CASSFDGTGGYNEQFF. Full variable domain (rest looked up from reference TRBV5-5 and TRBJ2-1): DAGVTQSPTHLIKTRGQQVTLRCSPISGHKSVSWYQQVLGQGPQFIFQYYEKEERGRGNFPDRFSARQFPNYSSELNVNALLLGDSALYLCASSFDGTGGYNEQFFGPGTRLTVL.